These 8 T cell receptor beta chains share one sample of origin, sequenced in a study of radiotherapy plus CTLA-4 blockade in lung cancer. Sequencing used immunoSEQ multiplex PCR; TCRdb keeps in-frame clones, though not all of them. The sample includes tens of thousands of clones, approximately 80% seen only once; the top ten take approximately 2.5%. The sequences come from peripheral blood, collected from a patient treated with radiotherapy plus ipilimumab. Every receptor here comes from a human donor with non-small cell lung cancer whose response to radiotherapy plus ipilimumab could not be evaluated.

This clone was observed a handful of times. This chain uses TRBV28 with TRBJ2-1; 7 bases are shared with TRBD1. The V and J ends lost 2 bases and 2 bases, in that order; junction bases with no gene match: 3. The CDR3 totals 15 residues. Germline values: CDR1 MDHEN, CDR2 SYDVKM. For the CDR3, the DNA is TGTGCCAGCAGTTTAGTTCAGGGGGCCTACAATGAGCAGTTCTTC. Its translation: CASSLVQGAYNEQFF. Supplemented by reference TRBV28 and TRBJ2-1, the full variable domain reads DVKVTQSSRYLVKRTGEKVFLECVQDMDHENMFWYRQDPGLGLRLIYFSYDVKMKEKGDIPEGYSVSREKKERFSLILESASTNQTSMYLCASSLVQGAYNEQFFGPGTRLTVL.

The CDR3 bases are TGTGCCAGTAGTTCAAGCGGGCTGCTGGAGCAGTACTTC. Protein sequence: CASSSSGLLEQYF. This sequence joins TRBV19 and TRBJ2-7; a weak D match, TRBD2 (6 bases). CDR1 and CDR2 from the germline V gene are LNHDA and SQIVND (reference sequence). There are 13 residues in the CDR3. Deletions cut 5 bases from V and 7 bases from J, with 15 bases between.

This clone was detected a few times. The chain links TRBV28 to TRBJ1-6; the match to TRBD1 covers 8 bases. Germline CDR1 is MDHEN and CDR2 is SYDVKM. The CDR3 totals 15 residues. J was trimmed by 10 bases and V by 4 bases; bases with no gene match: 9. The CDR3 DNA reads as TGTGCCAGCAGTTGGTCAGGGGGCCAAGGGTCACCCCTCCACTTT. This gives the protein CASSWSGGQGSPLHF. Filled out from reference TRBV28 and TRBJ1-6, the complete variable domain reads DVKVTQSSRYLVKRTGEKVFLECVQDMDHENMFWYRQDPGLGLRLIYFSYDVKMKEKGDIPEGYSVSREKKERFSLILESASTNQTSMYLCASSWSGGQGSPLHFGNGTRLTVT.

The CDR3 loop reads CASSLFPSSYEQYF. CDR3 bases: TGTGCCAGCAGTTTATTCCCCAGTTCGTACGAGCAGTACTTC. The V and J genes are TRBV27 and TRBJ2-7; D is uncertain. This CDR3 is 14 amino acids long. V dropped 1 base and J dropped 4 bases, with 11 bases sitting between them. Per the germline V gene, CDR1 is MNHEY and CDR2 is SMNVEV (reference sequence).

The J gene is TRBJ2-5, the V gene TRBV7-6; D ambiguous. The CDR3 length is 13 residues. Germline-derived CDR1 and CDR2 are SGHVS and FNYEAQ. Trimming took off 1 base at V and 8 bases at J, with 11 bases between the two ends. The CDR3 region is CASSLGGSTTQYF. Here the CDR3 DNA reads TGTGCCAGCAGCTTAGGCGGTTCGACTACCCAGTACTTC.

The rearrangement joins TRBV5-1 to TRBJ2-7; TRBD2 matches at 7 bases. J was trimmed by 2 bases and V by 0 bases; bases with no gene match: 5. This CDR3 comprises 15 residues. Germline CDR1 and CDR2: SGHRS and YFSETQ. In DNA form, the CDR3 reads TGCGCCAGCAGCTTGGCCGGGACTAAGCCCTACGAGCAGTACTTC. The encoded protein is CASSLAGTKPYEQYF.

The chain joins TRBV4-3 to TRBJ1-2; D remains ambiguous. V was cut by 1 base and J by 4 bases, with 10 bases left in between. The CDR3 is made up of 14 amino acids. Germline loops: CDR1 LGHNA, CDR2 YSLEER. The CDR3 is CASSQAGLSYGYTF. The CDR3 region has the DNA TGCGCCAGCAGCCAAGCTGGCTTAAGCTATGGCTACACCTTC.

The V call is TRBV2, the J call TRBJ1-4; 8 positions agree with TRBD1. Germline trimming cut 9 bases from V and 8 bases from J; bases unmatched to any gene: 17. Per germline, CDR1 SNHLY and CDR2 FYNNEI. This CDR3 spans 16 amino acids. CDR3 coding DNA: TGTGCCAGGGGGGGGGACAGGCCCCTCAAACACGAAAAACTGTTTTTT. It codes for CARGGDRPLKHEKLFF.